This T cell receptor beta chain was profiled in a study of shared clonotypes between healthy human individuals. Across the study: The study drew on a couple of women and three men aged 18 to 49 as donors.

Libraries were prepared by immunoSEQ multiplex PCR; TCRdb keeps only in-frame clonotypes and omits some of them. The sample shows around 700,000 clones, less than 80% of them seen only once. This CDR3 spans 14 amino acids. The germline gives CDR1 SQVTM, CDR2 ANQGSEA. After removal of 6 bases from V and 6 bases from J, the junction contained 12 bases not matched to a gene. On this clone itself: Antigen: not known.

Study results and limitations: Researchers sampled only blood; tissue repertoires likely differ. What naive subsets generally showed was a larger estimated richness than memory subsets showed. Of the naive CD4 clonotypes, approximately 5% were shared across a handful of donors.

Input material: memory CD4+ T cells sorted from blood. As to subset: CD45RA-negative fraction. The TCR comes from a woman in her 30s in good health. The J gene is TRBJ2-7, the V gene TRBV29-1, with TRBD2 identical over 9 bases. The CDR3 is CSVGKSGLASEQYF. The CDR3 DNA reads as TGCAGCGTCGGGAAGTCGGGACTAGCAAGCGAGCAGTACTTC.